This T cell receptor beta chain was obtained from a study of control samples from healthy donors and cancer patients. In germline, CDR1 is SGHDT, CDR2 YYEEEE. The length of the CDR3 is 16 residues. Trimming pared 4 bases from V and 4 bases from J, leaving 20 bases between. Produced via immunoSEQ multiplex PCR; TCRdb's table is partial and in-frame only. Here the sample spans over 150,000 clones, about 91% being singletons. This chain links TRBV5-6 with TRBJ2-5, with D possibly called TRBD1 or TRBD2 (5 bases each). The sequencing sample was made of blood. The clonotype was recovered from a woman between 40 and 55 years old in good health. The CDR3 spells CASSRGEALWGETQYF. The CDR3 DNA reads TGTGCCAGCAGCAGGGGAGAGGCCCTTTGGGGAGAGACCCAGTACTTC.